This TCR beta chain was recorded in a study of blood T cell repertoires in COVID-19 (dated by TCRdb to the early 2020s). A note on the overall study: Samples covering the acute and convalescent phases of COVID-19 were provided by collaborators in the United States, Italy and Spain. The prospective study material was composed of cDNA or gDNA derived from T cells, B-cell-depleted T cells, or PBMCs. Where available, HLA class I and class II types were taken from metadata supplied by the sample provider and were not determined by assay-based typing. The dataset comprised deeply sampled blood TCRbeta repertoires from subjects exposed to, actively infected with, or recovered from COVID-19. The sample metadata nearly always contained a de-identified subject ID, COVID-19 status, age in years and sex. The repertoires were released in a freely available public database intended as a resource for research on the immune response to SARS-CoV-2. The samples were drawn from two sources: the first 160 participants of the ongoing ImmuneRACE study, and 1,254 subjects contributed by 6 global collaborators. Points the paper makes about the study in general: The quantity of clinical and demographic metadata differed by source and by participant and was supplied without curation.

Each collaborating institution followed its own protocols to collect whole blood in K2EDTA tubes. For TCRbeta analysis, collaborators shipped samples as frozen whole blood, isolated PBMCs, or DNA extracted from either of those sample types. The CDR3 runs 14 amino acids, cysteine and phenylalanine included. CDR3 DNA is the only sequence kept; it has 42 bases, read in frame from the first base. From the germline V gene, CDR1 is SGHAT and CDR2 is FQNNGV. V is cut back by 5 bases and J by 2 bases, with 5 bases in the junction unmatched. TCRbeta CDR3 regions were amplified from genomic DNA using the immunoSEQ Assay, a bias-controlled multiplex PCR. The paper's data handling went like this. The number of nucleated cells in each sample was estimated from the amplification of reference gene primers within the assay. Sequence reads were collapsed and filtered to measure the absolute abundance of every unique TCRbeta CDR3 rearrangement. For each sample, productive Simpson clonality was calculated by taking the square root of Simpson's diversity index across productive rearrangements. The clones in this table, taken by TCRdb from immuneACCESS, are in-frame only. Not every clone is retained; where verified, under half of the shortfall comes from an unresolved V gene, and the cause of the rest is unknown. V and J calls plus clone size are reproduced from that table; the DNA served to infer D and trimming. Here the sample has over 200,000 clones; 65% to 90% occur a single time. Roughly 5% of the sample comes from the top ten.

Note on this clone: What antigen it recognizes has not been identified. Base-call qualities are not available, and no considerably larger clone is one nucleotide away.

This chain joins TRBV11-2 to TRBJ2-7, with 8 bases in between that match TRBD1. The TCR originated in a human donor in a cohort sampled during active COVID-19. Material: peripheral blood. The DNA sequence is as follows: TGTGCCAGCAGCCAAGGACAGGGCCCCTACGAGCAGTACTTC. Translated, this is CASSQGQGPYEQYF.